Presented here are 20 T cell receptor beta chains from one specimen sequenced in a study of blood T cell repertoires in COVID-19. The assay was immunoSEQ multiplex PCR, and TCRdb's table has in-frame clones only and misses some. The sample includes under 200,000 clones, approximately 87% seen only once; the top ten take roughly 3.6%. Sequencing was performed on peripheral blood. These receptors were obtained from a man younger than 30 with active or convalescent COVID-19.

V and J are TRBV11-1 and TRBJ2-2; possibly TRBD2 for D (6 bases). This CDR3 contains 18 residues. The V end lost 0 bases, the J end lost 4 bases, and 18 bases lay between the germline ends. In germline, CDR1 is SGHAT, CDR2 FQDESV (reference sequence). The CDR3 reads CASSLAGRRGWITGELFF. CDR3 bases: TGTGCCAGCAGCTTAGCGGGCCGGAGGGGTTGGATCACCGGGGAGCTGTTTTTT.

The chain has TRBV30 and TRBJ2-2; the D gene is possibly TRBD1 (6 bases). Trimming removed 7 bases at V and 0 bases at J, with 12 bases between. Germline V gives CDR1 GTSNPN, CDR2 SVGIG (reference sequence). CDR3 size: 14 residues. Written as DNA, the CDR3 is TGTGCCTTCACACGACAGGCGAACACCGGGGAGCTGTTTTTT. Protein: CAFTRQANTGELFF.

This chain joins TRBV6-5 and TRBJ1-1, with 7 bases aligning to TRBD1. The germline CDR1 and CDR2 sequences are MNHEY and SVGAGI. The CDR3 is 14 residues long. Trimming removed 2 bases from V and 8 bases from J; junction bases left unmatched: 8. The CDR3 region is CASSYGPQGFEAFF. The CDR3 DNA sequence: TGTGCCAGCAGTTACGGGCCACAGGGGTTCGAAGCTTTCTTT.

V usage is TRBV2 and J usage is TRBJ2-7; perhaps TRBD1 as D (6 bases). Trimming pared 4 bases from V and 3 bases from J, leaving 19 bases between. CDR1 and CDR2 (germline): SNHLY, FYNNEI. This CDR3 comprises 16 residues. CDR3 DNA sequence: TGTGCCAGCAGTGCCGAACAGGGAGAAACTCTCTACGAGCAGTACTTC. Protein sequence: CASSAEQGETLYEQYF.

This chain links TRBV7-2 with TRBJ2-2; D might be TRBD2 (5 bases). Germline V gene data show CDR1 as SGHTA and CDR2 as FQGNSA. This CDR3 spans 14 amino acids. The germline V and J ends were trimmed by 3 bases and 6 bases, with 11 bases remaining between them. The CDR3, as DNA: TGTGCCAGCAGCTTGTTTAGCGAGGCCGGGGAGCTGTTTTTT. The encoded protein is CASSLFSEAGELFF.

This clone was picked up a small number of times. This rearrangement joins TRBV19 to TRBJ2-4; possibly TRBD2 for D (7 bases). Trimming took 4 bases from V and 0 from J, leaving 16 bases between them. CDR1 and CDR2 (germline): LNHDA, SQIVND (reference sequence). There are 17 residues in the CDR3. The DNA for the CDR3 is TGTGCCAGTAGTAGGGGGGGGCAGGGATTAGCCAAAAACATTCAGTACTTC. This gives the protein CASSRGGQGLAKNIQYF.

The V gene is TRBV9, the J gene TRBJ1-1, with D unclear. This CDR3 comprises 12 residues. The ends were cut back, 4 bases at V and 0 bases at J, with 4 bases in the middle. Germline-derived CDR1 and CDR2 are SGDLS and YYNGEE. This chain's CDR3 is CASSSVNTEAFF. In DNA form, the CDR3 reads TGTGCCAGCAGCTCGGTGAACACTGAAGCTTTCTTT.

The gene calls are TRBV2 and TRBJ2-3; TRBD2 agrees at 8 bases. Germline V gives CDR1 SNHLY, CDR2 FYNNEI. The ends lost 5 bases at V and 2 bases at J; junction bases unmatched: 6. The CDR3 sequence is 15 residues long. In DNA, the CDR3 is TGTGCCAGCAGTATTAAGCGGGGGCCCACAGATACGCAGTATTTT. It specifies CASSIKRGPTDTQYF.

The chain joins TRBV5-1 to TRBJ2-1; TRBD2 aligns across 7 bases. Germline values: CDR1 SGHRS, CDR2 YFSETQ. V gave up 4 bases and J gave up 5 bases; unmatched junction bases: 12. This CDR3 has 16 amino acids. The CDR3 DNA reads TGCGCCAGCAGCCCGACTCTAGCGGCTACAGACAATGAGCAGTTCTTC. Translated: CASSPTLAATDNEQFF.

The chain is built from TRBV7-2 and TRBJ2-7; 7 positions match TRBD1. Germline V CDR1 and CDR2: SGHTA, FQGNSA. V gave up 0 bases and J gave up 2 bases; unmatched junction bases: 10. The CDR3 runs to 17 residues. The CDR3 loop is CASSLAWDSPTTYEQYF. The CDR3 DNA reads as TGTGCCAGCAGCTTAGCGTGGGACAGCCCGACCACCTACGAGCAGTACTTC. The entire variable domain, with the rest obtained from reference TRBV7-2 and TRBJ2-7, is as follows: GAGVSQSPSNKVTEKGKDVELRCDPISGHTALYWYRQSLGQGLEFLIYFQGNSAPDKSGLPSDRFSAERTGGSVSTLTIQRTQQEDSAVYLCASSLAWDSPTTYEQYFGPGTRLTVT.

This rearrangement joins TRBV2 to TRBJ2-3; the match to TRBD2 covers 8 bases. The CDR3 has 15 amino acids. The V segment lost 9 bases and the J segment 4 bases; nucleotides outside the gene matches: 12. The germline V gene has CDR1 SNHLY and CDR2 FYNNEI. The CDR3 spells CARVLAGSGADTQYF. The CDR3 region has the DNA TGTGCCAGGGTTCTAGCGGGTTCGGGTGCAGATACGCAGTATTTT.

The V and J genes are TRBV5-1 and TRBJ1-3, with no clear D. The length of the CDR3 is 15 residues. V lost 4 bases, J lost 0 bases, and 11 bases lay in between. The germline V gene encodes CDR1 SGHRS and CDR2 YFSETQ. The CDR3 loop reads CASSPLGSSGNTIYF. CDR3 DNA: TGCGCCAGCAGCCCGTTGGGGAGCTCTGGAAACACCATATATTTT.

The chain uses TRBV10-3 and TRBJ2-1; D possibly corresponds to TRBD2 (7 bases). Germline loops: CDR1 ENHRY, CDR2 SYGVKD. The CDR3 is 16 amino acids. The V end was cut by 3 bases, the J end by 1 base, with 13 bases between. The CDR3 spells CAISEWAGASYNEQFF. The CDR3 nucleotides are TGTGCCATCAGTGAATGGGCGGGGGCTTCCTACAATGAGCAGTTCTTC.

The CDR3 protein is CATSDRVTYEQYF. The CDR3 region has the DNA TGTGCCACCAGTGATCGCGTGACCTACGAGCAGTACTTC. This sequence joins TRBV24-1 and TRBJ2-7; no definite D call. This CDR3 is built from 13 residues. In germline, CDR1 is KGHDR, CDR2 SFDVKD. Trimming took 3 bases from V and 2 from J, leaving 7 bases between them.

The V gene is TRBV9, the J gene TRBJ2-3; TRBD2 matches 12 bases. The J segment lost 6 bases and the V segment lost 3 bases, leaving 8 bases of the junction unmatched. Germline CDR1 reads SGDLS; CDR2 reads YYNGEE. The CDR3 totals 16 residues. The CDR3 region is CASSDGPSGRGDTQYF. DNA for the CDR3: TGTGCCAGCAGCGATGGACCTAGCGGGAGGGGGGATACGCAGTATTTT.

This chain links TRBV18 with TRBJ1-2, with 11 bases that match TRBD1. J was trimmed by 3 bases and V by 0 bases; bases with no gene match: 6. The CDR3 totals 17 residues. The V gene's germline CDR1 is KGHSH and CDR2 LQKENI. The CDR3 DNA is TGTGCCAGCTCACCACCGGGACAGGGGGGCACGGACTATGGCTACACCTTC. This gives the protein CASSPPGQGGTDYGYTF.

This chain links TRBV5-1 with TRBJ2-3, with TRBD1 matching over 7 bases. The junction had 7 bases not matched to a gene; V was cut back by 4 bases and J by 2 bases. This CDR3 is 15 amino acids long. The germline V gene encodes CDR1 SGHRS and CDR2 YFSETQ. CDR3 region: CASSHGTDYTDTQYF. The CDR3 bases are TGCGCCAGCAGCCACGGGACAGACTACACAGATACGCAGTATTTT.

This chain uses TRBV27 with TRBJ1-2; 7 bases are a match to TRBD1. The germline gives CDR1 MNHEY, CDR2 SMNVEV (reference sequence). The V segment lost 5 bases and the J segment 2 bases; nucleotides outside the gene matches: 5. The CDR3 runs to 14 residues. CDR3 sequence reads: CASSPTTGNYGYTF. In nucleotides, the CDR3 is TGTGCCAGCAGTCCAACGACAGGGAACTATGGCTACACCTTC.

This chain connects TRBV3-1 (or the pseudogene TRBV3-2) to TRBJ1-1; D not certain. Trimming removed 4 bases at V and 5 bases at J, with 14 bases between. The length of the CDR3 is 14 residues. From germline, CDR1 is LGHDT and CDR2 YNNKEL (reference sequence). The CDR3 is CASSRTERPTEAFF. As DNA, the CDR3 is TGTGCCAGCAGCCGGACTGAAAGACCGACTGAAGCTTTCTTT.

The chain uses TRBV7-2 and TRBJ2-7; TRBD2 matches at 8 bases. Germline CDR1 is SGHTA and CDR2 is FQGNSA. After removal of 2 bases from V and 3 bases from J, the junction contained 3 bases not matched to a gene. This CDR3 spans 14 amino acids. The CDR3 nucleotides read TGTGCCAGCAGCTTACAGCGGGGGATCTACGAGCAGTACTTC. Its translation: CASSLQRGIYEQYF.